The following is a T cell receptor (beta chain) sequence with its context. Its cognate antigen is unknown. The data belong to a study of T-cell memory formation after mild COVID-19. Study observations and caveats: In pre-infection memory, a portion of responding clones appeared, which suggested that cross-reactive memory joined.

TCRdb reprocessed the 5' RACE reads with MiXCR, giving one entry per CDR3 protein. The sample shows about 470,000 distinct CDR3 sequences, around a quarter of them seen only once. CDR3 length: 16 amino acids. Germline assignment: CDR1 MNHNY and CDR2 SVGAGI (reference sequence). V trimming: 0 bases; J trimming: 0 bases; junction bases outside the gene matches: 3. The sample was PBMCs or a T cell subset sorted from them (not recorded which). The genes are TRBV6-6 and TRBJ2-3, with TRBD1 matching over 7 bases. This receptor was obtained from an adult woman who had mild COVID-19 (a few samples of this study predate the infection). Cell type and time point are not known. The CDR3 sequence is CASSYSGQSSTDTQYF. For the CDR3, the DNA is TGTGCCAGCAGTTACTCGGGACAGTCGAGCACAGATACGCAGTATTTT.